This T cell receptor (beta chain) was obtained from a study of blood T cell repertoires in COVID-19. Overall study: Acute and convalescent COVID-19 samples came from the United States, Italy and Spain. T cells, B-cell-depleted T cells, or PBMCs provided the cDNA or gDNA that served as material.

Some clones are missing from TCRdb's copy, which holds only in-frame ones; the method was immunoSEQ multiplex PCR. The repertoire has hundreds of thousands of clones, approximately 91% of them found once; the top ten carry 1%. The CDR3 length is 13 residues. Germline V CDR1 and CDR2: MDHEN, SYDVKM. The V end lost 6 bases, the J end lost 5 bases, and 14 bases lay between the germline ends. Allocation to cohorts depended on clinical history reported by the participants. Cohort 3 donors counted as recovered after two negative PCRs, clearance, or resolved symptoms. The clonotype was recovered from a woman in her 30s who had recovered from COVID-19. The chain joins TRBV28 to TRBJ2-7; tentatively, D is TRBD2 (5 bases). The sample comprised PBMCs or T cells enriched from blood (not recorded which). This CDR3 is CASSPSGLNEQYF. The CDR3 region has the DNA TGTGCCAGCAGCCCCTCGGGATTGAACGAGCAGTACTTC. Full variable domain (rest looked up from reference TRBV28 and TRBJ2-7): DVKVTQSSRYLVKRTGEKVFLECVQDMDHENMFWYRQDPGLGLRLIYFSYDVKMKEKGDIPEGYSVSREKKERFSLILESASTNQTSMYLCASSPSGLNEQYFGPGTRLTVT.